The entry below gives a single T cell receptor (beta chain) sequence along with its context. Germline assignment: CDR1 SGHAT and CDR2 FQNNGV. V lost 8 bases and J lost 2, with 15 bases in between. The CDR3 loop spans 14 amino acids. The entry originates in a study of blood T cell repertoires in COVID-19. Study-wide context: From the United States, Italy and Spain came samples of acute and convalescent COVID-19.

In the original workflow: Estimated nucleated cell counts came from reference gene primer amplification. TCRdb keeps only in-frame clones here, not all; method: immunoSEQ multiplex PCR. V and J calls and clone size are as listed in that table; D and trimming were resolved from the DNA. The data hold hundreds of thousands of clones, with roughly 80% observed a single time. The chain has TRBV11-2 and TRBJ1-2; D uncertain. Sequencing was done on a sample of peripheral blood. This sequence was found in a woman aged 60 to 75 with active or convalescent COVID-19. CDR3 DNA sequence: TGTGCCAGCGGTGATTTGGGGAGCAACTATGGCTACACCTTC. Its translation: CASGDLGSNYGYTF.